The clone carrying this T cell receptor (beta chain) has a handful of counts. Expressed TCRB transcripts were sequenced after all isolated RNA was converted to cDNA. Method: immunoSEQ multiplex PCR; TCRdb's copy keeps in-frame clones and lacks some. The profile shows about 340,000 clones, approximately 8.2% of them singletons. The V gene lost 0 bases and the J gene lost 10 bases, with 13 bases spanning the gap. Germline V gene data show CDR1 as ENHRY and CDR2 as SYGVKD. The CDR3 spans 14 residues. These data originate in a study of beta chain features in type 1 diabetes. The overall study: The study examined 107,917,701 sorted cells across all samples.

The rearrangement joins TRBV10-3 to TRBJ2-1; D possibly corresponds to TRBD2 (6 bases). This sequence was found in a woman under 30 in good health. Sequencing used central memory CD4+ T cells from blood. This CDR3 reads CAISESTGTPEQFF. CDR3 nucleotide sequence: TGTGCCATCAGTGAGTCAACGGGGACTCCGGAGCAGTTCTTC.